This is a list of T cell receptor beta chains from one sample in a study of control samples from healthy donors and cancer patients. Sequencing used immunoSEQ multiplex PCR; TCRdb keeps in-frame clones, though not all of them. The data show more than 95,000 clones, roughly 92% seen once. The sample comprised PBMCs. The receptors stem from a man older than 75 with head and neck cancer. Both conserved end residues are part of each CDR3. The order of the fields is clone size, V gene, J gene, D gene, CDR3 DNA, CDR3 protein. A D gene is named only where the DNA matches it firmly. Where a row states a size, it is once, few, many or the class of an expanded clone; other rows omit it.

clone_size: .; v_call: TRBV18; j_call: TRBJ1-4; d_call: .; cdr3_nt: TGTGCCAGCTCCCTCATCGCGGGGGCTAATGAAAAACTGTTTTTT; cdr3_aa: CASSLIAGANEKLFF
clone_size: .; v_call: TRBV5-1; j_call: TRBJ1-1; d_call: .; cdr3_nt: TGCGCCAGCAGCTTTGACAGGTCGGCCGGGCCCGCTTTCTTT; cdr3_aa: CASSFDRSAGPAFF
clone_size: .; v_call: TRBV12-3/TRBV12-4; j_call: TRBJ1-3; d_call: .; cdr3_nt: TGTGCCAGCAGGCGAGACTCTGGAAACACCATATATTTT; cdr3_aa: CASRRDSGNTIYF
clone_size: .; v_call: TRBV18; j_call: TRBJ2-3; d_call: .; cdr3_nt: TGTGCCAGCTCACCGGGAGCCGATACGCAGTATTTT; cdr3_aa: CASSPGADTQYF
clone_size: .; v_call: TRBV7-9; j_call: TRBJ1-2; d_call: TRBD1; cdr3_nt: TGTGCCAGCAGCTTATCACAGGGGGCGAATGGCTACACCTTC; cdr3_aa: CASSLSQGANGYTF
clone_size: .; v_call: TRBV4-1; j_call: TRBJ1-5; d_call: .; cdr3_nt: TGCGCCAGCAGCCAAGCGGGCCCGGGAAGCAATCAGCCCCAGCATTTT; cdr3_aa: CASSQAGPGSNQPQHF
clone_size: .; v_call: TRBV10-3; j_call: TRBJ1-3; d_call: .; cdr3_nt: TGTGCCTCTCTCCAAGGCCATAATACAGGAAACACCATATATTTT; cdr3_aa: CASLQGHNTGNTIYF
clone_size: .; v_call: TRBV10-3; j_call: TRBJ2-7; d_call: .; cdr3_nt: TGTGCCATCAGTGAGTCAGGGGCTTACGAGCAGTACTTC; cdr3_aa: CAISESGAYEQYF
clone_size: .; v_call: TRBV4-1; j_call: TRBJ1-2; d_call: .; cdr3_nt: TGCGCCAGCAGCCAAGAGTTCTCGACGAGAGGCTACACCTTC; cdr3_aa: CASSQEFSTRGYTF
clone_size: .; v_call: TRBV6-4; j_call: TRBJ1-1; d_call: .; cdr3_nt: TGTGCCAGCAGCCCCCAGATGAACACTGAAGCTTTCTTT; cdr3_aa: CASSPQMNTEAFF
clone_size: .; v_call: TRBV5-1; j_call: TRBJ1-6; d_call: .; cdr3_nt: TGCGCCAGCAGCCCAGGGGCGGTGGATAATTCACCCCTCCACTTT; cdr3_aa: CASSPGAVDNSPLHF
clone_size: few; v_call: TRBV10-2; j_call: TRBJ1-2; d_call: .; cdr3_nt: TGCGCCAGCAGTGAACAGGCCTACCGTTATGGCTACACCTTC; cdr3_aa: CASSEQAYRYGYTF
clone_size: .; v_call: TRBV28; j_call: TRBJ1-5; d_call: .; cdr3_nt: TGTGCCAGCAGTTTGTTGATGGGGGCGGGTAGCAATCAGCCCCAGCATTTT; cdr3_aa: CASSLLMGAGSNQPQHF
clone_size: .; v_call: TRBV18; j_call: TRBJ1-1; d_call: .; cdr3_nt: TGTGCCAGCTCATCCCTTTTAACAGGAGCCACTGAAGCTTTCTTT; cdr3_aa: CASSSLLTGATEAFF
clone_size: .; v_call: TRBV19; j_call: TRBJ1-2; d_call: TRBD1; cdr3_nt: TGTGCCAGTAGTACGACAGGGGGCGCCGGGGGCTACACCTTC; cdr3_aa: CASSTTGGAGGYTF
clone_size: .; v_call: TRBV5-1; j_call: TRBJ2-7; d_call: .; cdr3_nt: TGCGCCAGCAGCCCGGCGGGGAAGTATTACGAGCAGTACTTC; cdr3_aa: CASSPAGKYYEQYF
clone_size: .; v_call: TRBV7-9; j_call: TRBJ2-3; d_call: .; cdr3_nt: TGTGCCAGCAGCCTCATGGGGGGCACAGATACGCAGTATTTT; cdr3_aa: CASSLMGGTDTQYF
clone_size: once; v_call: TRBV5-1; j_call: TRBJ2-1; d_call: TRBD1; cdr3_nt: TGCGCCAGTCTCCTCGGGACAGGTCACAATGAGCAGTTCTTC; cdr3_aa: CASLLGTGHNEQFF
clone_size: .; v_call: TRBV11-2; j_call: TRBJ1-6; d_call: TRBD1; cdr3_nt: TGTGCCAGCAGCCCGTGGACAGGGGAGGGCGTCGGACCCCTCCACTTT; cdr3_aa: CASSPWTGEGVGPLHF
clone_size: .; v_call: TRBV29-1; j_call: TRBJ1-5; d_call: .; cdr3_nt: TGCAGCGTTCTCGGGGGCCGCAATCAGCCCCAGCATTTT; cdr3_aa: CSVLGGRNQPQHF
clone_size: .; v_call: TRBV27; j_call: TRBJ1-2; d_call: .; cdr3_nt: TGTGCCAGCAGTAGCGGAGGAGGAGCTAACTATGGCTACACCTTC; cdr3_aa: CASSSGGGANYGYTF
clone_size: .; v_call: TRBV19; j_call: TRBJ1-3; d_call: .; cdr3_nt: TGTGCCAGTAGTATAGAACGGGGGACTGGAAACACCATATATTTT; cdr3_aa: CASSIERGTGNTIYF
clone_size: .; v_call: TRBV5-4; j_call: TRBJ2-5; d_call: TRBD1; cdr3_nt: TGTGCCAGCGGCGTTTGGGACAGGAGACAAGAGACCCAGTACTTC; cdr3_aa: CASGVWDRRQETQYF
clone_size: .; v_call: TRBV5-1; j_call: TRBJ2-1; d_call: .; cdr3_nt: TGCGCCAGCAGCGCGGACAGCCAAAACAATGAGCAGTTCTTC; cdr3_aa: CASSADSQNNEQFF
clone_size: .; v_call: TRBV30; j_call: TRBJ2-7; d_call: .; cdr3_nt: TGTGCCGGGGGGGTGGGGGGCCTTTACGAGCAGTACTTC; cdr3_aa: CAGGVGGLYEQYF
clone_size: .; v_call: TRBV3-1/TRBV3-2; j_call: TRBJ1-4; d_call: .; cdr3_nt: TGTGCCAGCAGCCAAGTTTGGGCCTCAGGTCTGTTTTTT; cdr3_aa: CASSQVWASGLFF
clone_size: .; v_call: TRBV20-1; j_call: TRBJ2-5; d_call: TRBD2; cdr3_nt: TGCAGTGCTAGTCCTGTAGCGGGGGCGACCCAGTACTTC; cdr3_aa: CSASPVAGATQYF
clone_size: .; v_call: TRBV6-5; j_call: TRBJ2-6; d_call: TRBD2; cdr3_nt: TGTGCCAGCAGTTACAACCTAGCGGGGGCACCCAACGTCCTGACTTTC; cdr3_aa: CASSYNLAGAPNVLTF
clone_size: .; v_call: TRBV25-1; j_call: TRBJ1-1; d_call: .; cdr3_nt: TGTGCCAGCTCGGAGGTTGACACTGAAGCTTTCTTT; cdr3_aa: CASSEVDTEAFF
clone_size: .; v_call: TRBV2; j_call: TRBJ2-5; d_call: TRBD1; cdr3_nt: TGTGCCAGCAGAGACAGGGCGTACCAAGAGACCCAGTACTTC; cdr3_aa: CASRDRAYQETQYF
clone_size: .; v_call: TRBV27; j_call: TRBJ2-5; d_call: .; cdr3_nt: TGTGCCAGCAGTTTATTGGGGGTGGGGGAGACCCAGTACTTC; cdr3_aa: CASSLLGVGETQYF
clone_size: .; v_call: TRBV4-1; j_call: TRBJ2-3; d_call: TRBD2; cdr3_nt: TGCGCCAGCAGCCAAGGTTTAGGGACTAGCCATAATACGCAGTATTTT; cdr3_aa: CASSQGLGTSHNTQYF
clone_size: .; v_call: TRBV5-4; j_call: TRBJ1-1; d_call: TRBD1; cdr3_nt: TGTGCCAGCAGCATACAGGGGACTGAAGCTTTCTTT; cdr3_aa: CASSIQGTEAFF
clone_size: .; v_call: TRBV18; j_call: TRBJ2-5; d_call: TRBD1; cdr3_nt: TGTGCCAGCTCACCTGTGACAGGGTTGGGAGAGACCCAGTACTTC; cdr3_aa: CASSPVTGLGETQYF
clone_size: .; v_call: TRBV25-1; j_call: TRBJ2-7; d_call: .; cdr3_nt: TGTGCCAGCAGATTACCTCCGGCCTACGAGCAGTACTTC; cdr3_aa: CASRLPPAYEQYF
clone_size: .; v_call: TRBV2; j_call: TRBJ1-2; d_call: .; cdr3_nt: TGTGCCAGCAGGTCCGCCGAAGGGGGGGAGGGCTATGGCTACACCTTC; cdr3_aa: CASRSAEGGEGYGYTF
clone_size: .; v_call: TRBV7-2; j_call: TRBJ2-5; d_call: .; cdr3_nt: TGTGCCAGCAGCCTACAGGGCTCGCAGGAGACCCAGTACTTC; cdr3_aa: CASSLQGSQETQYF
clone_size: .; v_call: TRBV11-2; j_call: TRBJ2-5; d_call: .; cdr3_nt: TGTGCCAGCAGCTGGCGGACGGGCCGGGAGACCCAGTACTTC; cdr3_aa: CASSWRTGRETQYF
clone_size: .; v_call: TRBV6-1; j_call: TRBJ2-5; d_call: .; cdr3_nt: TGTGCCAGCAGTGAAGCGCTTCGAGGACAAGAGACCCAGTACTTC; cdr3_aa: CASSEALRGQETQYF
clone_size: .; v_call: TRBV29-1; j_call: TRBJ2-2; d_call: .; cdr3_nt: TGCAGCGTTGCGACTTACACCGGGGAGCTGTTTTTT; cdr3_aa: CSVATYTGELFF
clone_size: once; v_call: TRBV7-8; j_call: TRBJ1-1; d_call: .; cdr3_nt: TGTGCCAACACGATGGTGTATGGTGACACTGAAGCTTTCTTT; cdr3_aa: CANTMVYGDTEAFF
clone_size: .; v_call: TRBV7-2; j_call: TRBJ1-2; d_call: .; cdr3_nt: TGTGCCAGCAGCTCCTACAGGGATGGCTACACCTTC; cdr3_aa: CASSSYRDGYTF
clone_size: once; v_call: TRBV9; j_call: TRBJ2-5; d_call: .; cdr3_nt: TGTGCCAGCAGCGTAGAAGGAGGGCGAGGGGCCCAGTACTTC; cdr3_aa: CASSVEGGRGAQYF
clone_size: .; v_call: TRBV7-2; j_call: TRBJ1-5; d_call: .; cdr3_nt: TGTGCCAGCAGCTTAGAGTACAATCAGCCCCAGCATTTT; cdr3_aa: CASSLEYNQPQHF
clone_size: .; v_call: TRBV11-2; j_call: TRBJ2-7; d_call: TRBD1; cdr3_nt: TGTGCCAGCAGCTTAAGGACAGGGGGCCTGAGCTACGAGCAGTACTTC; cdr3_aa: CASSLRTGGLSYEQYF
clone_size: .; v_call: TRBV27; j_call: TRBJ2-7; d_call: TRBD2; cdr3_nt: TGTGCCAGCAGTTTAACTAGCGGTTCCTACGAGCAGTACTTC; cdr3_aa: CASSLTSGSYEQYF
clone_size: few; v_call: TRBV7-2; j_call: TRBJ1-2; d_call: .; cdr3_nt: TGTGCCAGCAGCTCGTTCCAGAGCTATGGCTACACCTTC; cdr3_aa: CASSSFQSYGYTF